This TCR beta chain was recovered during a study of blood T cell repertoires in COVID-19. Whole-study context: Italy, Spain and the United States were the sources of the convalescent and acute COVID-19 samples.

Original methodology: For nucleated cells, counts were estimated from reference gene primer amplification. Here immunoSEQ multiplex PCR was the method, and the copy in TCRdb shows in-frame clones only, minus some. Clonal size and the V and J genes are those of that table, whereas D and trimming came from the DNA. The sample gives about 120,000 clones, around 90% of which show up once; around 3.2% is in the top ten. The V gene end was trimmed by 5 bases and the J gene end by 2 bases; junction bases not matched to a gene: 6. This CDR3 region has 16 residues. Germline CDR1 and CDR2: SEHNR and FQNEAQ (reference sequence).

This TCR was recovered from a woman aged 50 to 60 with acute or convalescent COVID-19. Sequenced material: peripheral blood. The chain joins TRBV7-9 to TRBJ2-7; 13 bases are shared with TRBD2. CDR3 in DNA: TGTGCCAGCAGCACCGGACTAGCGGGAGCCACCTACGAGCAGTACTTC. Residues: CASSTGLAGATYEQYF.